This paragraph reports one TCR beta chain. This clonotype was counted many times. Its specific antigen is unknown. Nothing much larger sits one base from this clone, and base qualities are not available. Systemically healthy Caucasian individuals from Russia, roughly 40 in total and aged roughly 6 to 100 years, were included as donors. Approximately 10 milliliters of peripheral blood were collected from each donor into EDTA-treated Vacutainer tubes. Ficoll-Paque density-gradient centrifugation was used to isolate PBMCs, with at least 7 million obtained per sample. Total RNA was extracted from PBMCs with Trizol reagent, with at least 6 micrograms obtained per sample. For every donor, flow cytometry on a PBMC aliquot measured the percentage of naive CD45RAhigh/CD27high T cells. The data belong to a study of blood T cells in healthy people across ages (dated by TCRdb to about 2015). At the level of the whole study: In model experiments, roughly one uniquely barcoded TCR beta cDNA molecule per two T cells was captured by template switching. Using the same blood draw, the study looked at two additional independent replicas of 1 million unique cDNA reads for two donors, one aged 18 to 30 and the other aged 80 or older. To track age-related changes in TCR beta repertoire diversity, the study relied on deep sequencing normalized with unique cDNA molecular identifiers. To avoid experimental bias, donors of different ages were distributed randomly across sequencing lanes. Donors were grouped into four age groups: young (average roughly 17 years), middle-aged (39), aged (approximately 58) and long-lived (roughly 80).

Taken from the germline V gene (reference sequence), the CDR1 and CDR2 loops are DFQATT and SNEGSKA. V drops 7 bases and J drops 1 base, leaving 14 bases in between. Its CDR3 holds 13 amino acids, cysteine through phenylalanine. The read is trimmed to its CDR3 DNA, 39 bases read in frame from base 1. Library method: 5' RACE. These reads were obtained on an Illumina HiSeq 2500. A second PCR of 7 to 11 cycles was run with a J-beta primer mix and a sample-barcoded 5' primer. A template-switch 5' adaptor carrying 12 random nucleotides introduced a unique molecular identifier onto each TCR beta cDNA molecule. At least 2.5 million CDR3-containing paired-end reads were obtained from each sample. The Mint cDNA synthesis kit, primed by a TRBC-specific oligonucleotide, was used to synthesize first-strand cDNA from all RNA. Following uracil-DNA glycosylase treatment, all cDNA underwent a first 18-cycle PCR with the universal primers M1SS and BC2_uni_R. In the paper's pipeline: For normalization, 1 million high-quality reads were randomly selected from each sample, with every read carrying a distinct molecular identifier. Instead of being binned into consensus sequences, reads that shared molecular identifiers were thrown out. MiTCR, with a Q25 quality threshold and the strictest error-elimination algorithm, was used for CDR3 identification, clonotype clustering and error correction. Lower-bound total TCR beta diversity was estimated with a nonparametric unseen species model using Euler transformation. TCRdb reprocessed the public reads (quality trimming at Q25 with fastp, clone calling with MiXCR) and kept in-frame beta chains. Each entry merges the rows of one CDR3 protein and shows their most common DNA and genes. These V and J calls rely on TCRdb rather than the paper's analysis. The sample table holds 650,000 to 1,000,000 distinct CDR3 sequences, of which about 37% were seen once. In total, the top ten clones hold under 15% of the sample.

Beyond this particular receptor, the publication reports: Donor CMV infection status was unknown, potentially confounding age-related changes in expanded clonotypes. Estimates of total diversity from one million sequenced T cells were regarded as lower bounds and underestimates. Because profiling used bulk unsorted PBMCs, naive and antigen-experienced compartments could not be compared conclusively. The percentage of naive T cells measured by flow cytometry correlated strongly with observed TCR beta diversity. Compared with the aged group, the long-lived group had more naive CD4+ T cells, fewer expanded clones and increased TCR diversity, suggesting age selection. As age increased, observed TCR beta diversity per million T cells dropped in a roughly linear way, and a significant reduction was already evident by age roughly 40.

The rearrangement joined TRBV20-1 to TRBJ2-7; a tentative D call is TRBD1 (6 bases match). The origin of this receptor is a young man in good health. Sequenced sample: blood. For the CDR3, the sequence is CSVSPRGSYEQYF. The DNA is TGCAGTGTTAGCCCCAGGGGATCCTACGAGCAGTACTTC.